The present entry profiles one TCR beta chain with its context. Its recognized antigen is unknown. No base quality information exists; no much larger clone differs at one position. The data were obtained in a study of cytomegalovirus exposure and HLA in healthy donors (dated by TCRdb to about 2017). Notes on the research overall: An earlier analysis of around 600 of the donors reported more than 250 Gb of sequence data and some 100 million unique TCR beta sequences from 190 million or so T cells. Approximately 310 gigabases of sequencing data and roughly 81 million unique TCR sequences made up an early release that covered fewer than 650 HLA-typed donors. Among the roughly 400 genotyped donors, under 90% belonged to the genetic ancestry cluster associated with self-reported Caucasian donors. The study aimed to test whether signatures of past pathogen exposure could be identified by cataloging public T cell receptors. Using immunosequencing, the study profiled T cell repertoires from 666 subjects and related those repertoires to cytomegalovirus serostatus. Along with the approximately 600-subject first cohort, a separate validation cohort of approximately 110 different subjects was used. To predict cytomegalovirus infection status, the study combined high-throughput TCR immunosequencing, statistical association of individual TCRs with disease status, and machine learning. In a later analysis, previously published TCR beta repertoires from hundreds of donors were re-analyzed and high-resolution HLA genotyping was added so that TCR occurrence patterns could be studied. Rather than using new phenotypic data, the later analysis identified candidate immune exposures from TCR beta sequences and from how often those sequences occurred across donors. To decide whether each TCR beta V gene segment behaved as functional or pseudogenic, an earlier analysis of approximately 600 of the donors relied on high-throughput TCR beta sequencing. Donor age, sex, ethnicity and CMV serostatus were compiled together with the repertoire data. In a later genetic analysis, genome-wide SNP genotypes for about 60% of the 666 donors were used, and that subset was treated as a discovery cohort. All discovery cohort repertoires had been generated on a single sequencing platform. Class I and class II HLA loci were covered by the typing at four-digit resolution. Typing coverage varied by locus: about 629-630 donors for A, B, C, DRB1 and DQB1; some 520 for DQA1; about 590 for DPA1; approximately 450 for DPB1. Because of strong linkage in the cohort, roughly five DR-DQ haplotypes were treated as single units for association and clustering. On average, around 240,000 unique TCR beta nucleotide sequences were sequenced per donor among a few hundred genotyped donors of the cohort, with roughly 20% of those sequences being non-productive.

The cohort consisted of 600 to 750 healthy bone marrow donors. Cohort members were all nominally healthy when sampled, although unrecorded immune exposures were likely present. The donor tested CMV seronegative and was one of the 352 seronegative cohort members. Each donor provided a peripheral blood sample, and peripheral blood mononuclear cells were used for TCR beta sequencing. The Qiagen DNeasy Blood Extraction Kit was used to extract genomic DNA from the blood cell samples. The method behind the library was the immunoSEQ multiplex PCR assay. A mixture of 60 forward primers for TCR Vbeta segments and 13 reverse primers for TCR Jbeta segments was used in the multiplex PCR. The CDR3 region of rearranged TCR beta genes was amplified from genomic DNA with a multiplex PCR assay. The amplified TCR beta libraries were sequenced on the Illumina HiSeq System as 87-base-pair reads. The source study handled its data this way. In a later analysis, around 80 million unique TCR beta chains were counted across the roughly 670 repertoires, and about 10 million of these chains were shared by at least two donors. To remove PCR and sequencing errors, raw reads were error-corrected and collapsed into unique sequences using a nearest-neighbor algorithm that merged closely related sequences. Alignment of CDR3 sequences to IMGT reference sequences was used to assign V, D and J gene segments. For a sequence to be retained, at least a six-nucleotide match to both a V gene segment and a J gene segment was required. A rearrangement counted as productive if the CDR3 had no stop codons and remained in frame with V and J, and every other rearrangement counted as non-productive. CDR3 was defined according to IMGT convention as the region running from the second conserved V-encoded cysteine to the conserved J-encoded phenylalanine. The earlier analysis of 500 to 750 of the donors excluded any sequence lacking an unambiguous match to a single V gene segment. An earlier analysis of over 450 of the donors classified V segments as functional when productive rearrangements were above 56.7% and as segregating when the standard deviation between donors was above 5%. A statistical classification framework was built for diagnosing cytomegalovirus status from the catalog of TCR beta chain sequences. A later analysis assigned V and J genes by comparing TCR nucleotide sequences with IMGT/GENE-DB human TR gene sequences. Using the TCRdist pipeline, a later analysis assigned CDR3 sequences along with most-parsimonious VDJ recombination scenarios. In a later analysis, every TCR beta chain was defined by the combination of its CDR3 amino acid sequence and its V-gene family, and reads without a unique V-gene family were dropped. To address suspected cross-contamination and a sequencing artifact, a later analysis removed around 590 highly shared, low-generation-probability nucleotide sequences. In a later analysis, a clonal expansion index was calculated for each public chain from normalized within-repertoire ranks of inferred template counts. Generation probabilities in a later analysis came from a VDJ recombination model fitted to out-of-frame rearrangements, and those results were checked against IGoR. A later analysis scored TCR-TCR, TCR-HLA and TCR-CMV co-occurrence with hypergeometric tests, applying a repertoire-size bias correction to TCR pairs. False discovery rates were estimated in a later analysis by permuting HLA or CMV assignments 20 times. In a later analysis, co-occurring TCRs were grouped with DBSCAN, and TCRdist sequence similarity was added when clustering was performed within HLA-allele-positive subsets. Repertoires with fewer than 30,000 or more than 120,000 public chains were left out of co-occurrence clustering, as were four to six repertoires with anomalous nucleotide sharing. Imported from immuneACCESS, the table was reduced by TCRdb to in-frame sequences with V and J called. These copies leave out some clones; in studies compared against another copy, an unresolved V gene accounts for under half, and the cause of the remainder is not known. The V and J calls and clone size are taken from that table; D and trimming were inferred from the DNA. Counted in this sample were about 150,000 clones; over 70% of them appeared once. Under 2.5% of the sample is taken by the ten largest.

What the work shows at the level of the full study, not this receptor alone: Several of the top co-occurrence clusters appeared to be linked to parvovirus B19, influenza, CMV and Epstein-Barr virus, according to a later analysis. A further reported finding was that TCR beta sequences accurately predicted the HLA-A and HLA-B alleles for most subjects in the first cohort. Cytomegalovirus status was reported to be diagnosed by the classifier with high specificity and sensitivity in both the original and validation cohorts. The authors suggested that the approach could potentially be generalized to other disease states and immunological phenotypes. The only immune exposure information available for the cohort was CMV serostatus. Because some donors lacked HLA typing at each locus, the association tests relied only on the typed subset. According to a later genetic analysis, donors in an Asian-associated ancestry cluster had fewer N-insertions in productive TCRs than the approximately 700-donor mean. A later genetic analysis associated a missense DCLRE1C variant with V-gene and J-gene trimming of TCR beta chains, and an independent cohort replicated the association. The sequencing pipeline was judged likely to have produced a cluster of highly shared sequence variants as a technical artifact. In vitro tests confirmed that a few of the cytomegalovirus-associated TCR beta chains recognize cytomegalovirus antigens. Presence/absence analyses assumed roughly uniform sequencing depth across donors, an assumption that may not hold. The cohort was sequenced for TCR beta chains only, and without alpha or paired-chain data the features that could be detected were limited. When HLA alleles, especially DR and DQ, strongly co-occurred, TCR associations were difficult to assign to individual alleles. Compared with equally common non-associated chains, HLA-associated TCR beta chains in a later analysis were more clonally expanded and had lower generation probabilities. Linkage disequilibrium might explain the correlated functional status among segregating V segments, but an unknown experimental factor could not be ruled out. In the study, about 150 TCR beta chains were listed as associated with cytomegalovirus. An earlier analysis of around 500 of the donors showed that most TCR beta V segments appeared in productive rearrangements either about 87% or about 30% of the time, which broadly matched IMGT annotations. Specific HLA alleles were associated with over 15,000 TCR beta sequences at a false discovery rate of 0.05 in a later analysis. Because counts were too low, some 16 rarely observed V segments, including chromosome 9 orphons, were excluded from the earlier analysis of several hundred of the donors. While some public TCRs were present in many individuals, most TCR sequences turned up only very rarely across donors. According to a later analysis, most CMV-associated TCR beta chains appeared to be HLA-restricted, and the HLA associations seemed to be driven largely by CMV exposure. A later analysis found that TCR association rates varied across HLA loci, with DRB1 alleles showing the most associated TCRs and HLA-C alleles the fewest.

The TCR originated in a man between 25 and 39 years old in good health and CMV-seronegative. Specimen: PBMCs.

The DNA sequence is TGTGCCAGCAGCCGTCAGGGGCTCTCTGGAAACACCATATATTTT. The encoded protein is CASSRQGLSGNTIYF. The V and J segments used are TRBV6-1 and TRBJ1-3; TRBD1 is a possible D gene, resting on 6 matching bases. Including the terminal cysteine and phenylalanine, the CDR3 comprises 15 residues. Solely the CDR3 DNA is kept, with 45 bases framed from the first base. CDR1 MNHNS and CDR2 SASEGT are derived from the germline V gene. V lost 6 bases and J lost 0 bases; the stretch between them is 12 bases long.